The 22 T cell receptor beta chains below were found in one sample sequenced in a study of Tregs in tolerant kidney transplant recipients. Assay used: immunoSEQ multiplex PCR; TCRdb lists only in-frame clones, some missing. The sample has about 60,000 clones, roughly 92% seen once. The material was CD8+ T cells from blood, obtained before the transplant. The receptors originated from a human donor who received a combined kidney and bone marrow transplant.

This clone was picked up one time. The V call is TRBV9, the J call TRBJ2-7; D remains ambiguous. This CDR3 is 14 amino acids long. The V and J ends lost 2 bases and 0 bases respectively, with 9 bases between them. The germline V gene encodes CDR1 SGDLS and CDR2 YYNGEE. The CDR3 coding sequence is TGTGCCAGCAGCGTCTTAGCTGACTCCTACGAGCAGTACTTC. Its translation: CASSVLADSYEQYF.

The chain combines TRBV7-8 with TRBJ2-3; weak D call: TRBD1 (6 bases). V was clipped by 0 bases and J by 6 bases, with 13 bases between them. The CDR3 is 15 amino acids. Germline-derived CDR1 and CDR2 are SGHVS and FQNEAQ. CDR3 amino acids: CASSLAFGGLDTQYF. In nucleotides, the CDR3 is TGTGCCAGCAGCTTAGCGTTTGGGGGCTTGGATACGCAGTATTTT.

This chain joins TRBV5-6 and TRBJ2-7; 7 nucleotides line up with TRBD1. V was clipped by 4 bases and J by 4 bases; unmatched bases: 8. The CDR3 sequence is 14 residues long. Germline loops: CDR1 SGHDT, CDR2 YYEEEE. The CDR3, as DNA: TGTGCCAGCAGCCTAGGGACAGTCTTATACGAGCAGTACTTC. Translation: CASSLGTVLYEQYF.

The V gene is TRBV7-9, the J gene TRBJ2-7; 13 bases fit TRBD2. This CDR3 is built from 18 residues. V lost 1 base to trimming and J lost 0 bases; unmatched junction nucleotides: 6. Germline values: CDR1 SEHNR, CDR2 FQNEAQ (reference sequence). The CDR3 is CASSLVPRTSGSSYEQYF. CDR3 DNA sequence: TGTGCCAGCAGCTTAGTACCCAGGACTAGCGGGAGCTCCTACGAGCAGTACTTC.

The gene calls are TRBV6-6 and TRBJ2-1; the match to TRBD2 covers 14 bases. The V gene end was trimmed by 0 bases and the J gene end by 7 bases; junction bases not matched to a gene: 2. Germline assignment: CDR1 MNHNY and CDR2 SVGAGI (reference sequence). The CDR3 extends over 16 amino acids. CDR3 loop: CASSYSTSGGDNEQFF. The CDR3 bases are TGTGCCAGCAGTTACTCGACTAGCGGGGGGGATAATGAGCAGTTCTTC.

The CDR3 sequence is CASSVESGSQETQYF. The DNA of the CDR3 is TGTGCCAGCAGCGTAGAAAGCGGGAGCCAAGAGACCCAGTACTTC. V is TRBV9 and J is TRBJ2-5; 8 bases match TRBD2. The CDR3 runs to 15 residues. The germline V gene encodes CDR1 SGDLS and CDR2 YYNGEE. The V and J ends lost 0 bases and 1 base, in that order; junction bases with no gene match: 2.

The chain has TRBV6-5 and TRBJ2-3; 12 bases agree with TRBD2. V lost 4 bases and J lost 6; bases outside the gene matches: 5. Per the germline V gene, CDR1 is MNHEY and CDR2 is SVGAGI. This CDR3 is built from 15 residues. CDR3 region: CASSLTSGGPDTQYF. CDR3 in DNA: TGTGCCAGCAGTTTGACTAGCGGGGGCCCCGATACGCAGTATTTT.

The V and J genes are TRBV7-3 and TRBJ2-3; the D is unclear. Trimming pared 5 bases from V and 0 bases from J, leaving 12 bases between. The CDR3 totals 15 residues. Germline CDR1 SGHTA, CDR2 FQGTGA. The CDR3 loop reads CASSHGYTSTDTQYF. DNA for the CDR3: TGTGCCAGCAGCCACGGTTATACTAGCACAGATACGCAGTATTTT.

In DNA form, the CDR3 reads TGTGCCACCAGGCCCACAGGGGAGGACGGCTACACCTTC. Translated, it gives CATRPTGEDGYTF. V gene TRBV15 combines with J gene TRBJ1-2; 7 bases fit TRBD1. From germline, CDR1 is LNHNV and CDR2 YYDKDF (reference sequence). CDR3 length: 13 residues. V lost 6 bases, J lost 8 bases, and 9 bases stayed unmatched. The whole variable domain, filled in from reference TRBV15 and TRBJ1-2, reads DAMVIQNPRYQVTQFGKPVTLSCSQTLNHNVMYWYQQKSSQAPKLLFHYYDKDFNNEADTPDNFQSRRPNTSFCFLDIRSPGLGDTAMYLCATRPTGEDGYTFGSGTRLTVV.

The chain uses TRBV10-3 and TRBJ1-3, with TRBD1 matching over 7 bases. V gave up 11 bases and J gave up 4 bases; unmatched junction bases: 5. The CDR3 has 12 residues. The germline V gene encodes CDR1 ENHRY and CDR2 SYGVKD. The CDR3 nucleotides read TGTGCCTCACAGGGGCCAGGAAACACCATATATTTT. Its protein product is CASQGPGNTIYF.

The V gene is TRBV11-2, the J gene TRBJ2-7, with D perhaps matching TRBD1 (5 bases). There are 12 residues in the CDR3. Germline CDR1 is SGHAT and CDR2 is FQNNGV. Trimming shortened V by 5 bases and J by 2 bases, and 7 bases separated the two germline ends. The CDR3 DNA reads TGTGCCAGCAGCACAGGTCCCTACGAGCAGTACTTC. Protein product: CASSTGPYEQYF.

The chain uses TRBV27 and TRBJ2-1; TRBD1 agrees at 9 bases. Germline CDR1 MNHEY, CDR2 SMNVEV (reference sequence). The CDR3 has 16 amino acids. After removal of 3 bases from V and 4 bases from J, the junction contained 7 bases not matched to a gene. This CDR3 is CASSLTSTGGYNEQFF. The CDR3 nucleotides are TGTGCCAGCAGTTTGACTTCGACAGGGGGTTACAATGAGCAGTTCTTC.

The CDR3 sequence is CASSPYLVGTTDTQYF. Written as DNA, the CDR3 is TGTGCCAGCAGCCCCTATTTGGTGGGGACAACAGATACGCAGTATTTT. V and J are TRBV4-2 and TRBJ2-3, with D maybe TRBD1 (6 bases). CDR1 and CDR2 (germline): LGHNA, YNFKEQ. V was trimmed by 4 bases and J by 3 bases, leaving 17 bases between them. The CDR3 spans 16 residues.

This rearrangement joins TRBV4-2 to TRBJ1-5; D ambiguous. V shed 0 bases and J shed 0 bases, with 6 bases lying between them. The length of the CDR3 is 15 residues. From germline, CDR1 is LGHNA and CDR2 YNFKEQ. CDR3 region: CASSQDEVSNQPQHF. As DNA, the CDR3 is TGTGCCAGCAGCCAAGACGAGGTTAGCAATCAGCCCCAGCATTTT.

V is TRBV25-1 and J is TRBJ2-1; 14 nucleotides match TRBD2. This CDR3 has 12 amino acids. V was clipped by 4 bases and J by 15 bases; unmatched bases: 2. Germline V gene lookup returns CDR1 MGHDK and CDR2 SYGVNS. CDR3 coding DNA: TGTGCCAGCAGTGGACTAGCGGGGGGGACGTTCTTC. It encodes CASSGLAGGTFF.

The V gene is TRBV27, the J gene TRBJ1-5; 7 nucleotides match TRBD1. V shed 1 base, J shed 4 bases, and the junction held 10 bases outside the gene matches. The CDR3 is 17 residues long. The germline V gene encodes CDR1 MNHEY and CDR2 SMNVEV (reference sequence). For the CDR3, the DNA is TGTGCCAGCAGTTTATATTCCGAGGGGGCAGATAATCAGCCCCAGCATTTT. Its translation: CASSLYSEGADNQPQHF.

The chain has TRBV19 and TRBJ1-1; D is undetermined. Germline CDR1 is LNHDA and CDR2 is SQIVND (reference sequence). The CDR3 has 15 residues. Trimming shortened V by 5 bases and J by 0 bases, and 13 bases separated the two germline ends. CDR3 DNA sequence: TGTGCCAGTAGTCAGTACAGCTACCTGAACACTGAAGCTTTCTTT. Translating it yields CASSQYSYLNTEAFF.

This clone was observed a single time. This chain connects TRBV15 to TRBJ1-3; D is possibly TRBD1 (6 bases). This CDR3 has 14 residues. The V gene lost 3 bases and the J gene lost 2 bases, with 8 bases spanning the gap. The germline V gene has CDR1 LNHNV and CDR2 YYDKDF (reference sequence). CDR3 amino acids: CATSSQGPGNTIYF. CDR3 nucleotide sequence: TGTGCCACCAGCAGCCAGGGGCCTGGAAACACCATATATTTT.

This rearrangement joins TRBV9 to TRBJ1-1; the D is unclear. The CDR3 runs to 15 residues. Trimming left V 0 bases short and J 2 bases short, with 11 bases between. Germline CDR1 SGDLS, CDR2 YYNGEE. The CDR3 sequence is CASSVGPGENTEAFF. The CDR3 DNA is TGTGCCAGCAGCGTAGGCCCGGGAGAAAACACTGAAGCTTTCTTT.

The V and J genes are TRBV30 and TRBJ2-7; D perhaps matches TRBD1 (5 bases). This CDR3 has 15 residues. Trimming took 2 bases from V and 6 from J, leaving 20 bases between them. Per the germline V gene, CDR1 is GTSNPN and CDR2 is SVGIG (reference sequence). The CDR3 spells CAWSLTAQGVSEQYF. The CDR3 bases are TGTGCCTGGAGTTTAACGGCCCAGGGTGTAAGCGAGCAGTACTTC. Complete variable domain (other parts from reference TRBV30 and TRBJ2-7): SQTIHQWPATLVQPVGSPLSLECTVEGTSNPNLYWYRQAAGRGLQLLFYSVGIGQISSEVPQNLSASRPQDRQFILSSKKLLLSDSGFYLCAWSLTAQGVSEQYFGPGTRLTVT.

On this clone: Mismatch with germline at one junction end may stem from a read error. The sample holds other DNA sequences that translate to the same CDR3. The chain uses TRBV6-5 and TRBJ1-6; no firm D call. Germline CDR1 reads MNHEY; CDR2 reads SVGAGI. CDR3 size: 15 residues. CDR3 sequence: CASSYGHPNNSPLHF. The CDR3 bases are TGTGCCAGCAGTTACGGGCACCCTAATAATTCCCCCCTCCACTTT.

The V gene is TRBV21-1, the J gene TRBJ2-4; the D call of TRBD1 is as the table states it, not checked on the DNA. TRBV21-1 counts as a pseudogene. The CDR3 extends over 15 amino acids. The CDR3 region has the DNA TGTGCCAGCAGCAAAGAGGTGTTGCAGGGTAACATTCAGTACTTC. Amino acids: CASSKEVLQGNIQYF.